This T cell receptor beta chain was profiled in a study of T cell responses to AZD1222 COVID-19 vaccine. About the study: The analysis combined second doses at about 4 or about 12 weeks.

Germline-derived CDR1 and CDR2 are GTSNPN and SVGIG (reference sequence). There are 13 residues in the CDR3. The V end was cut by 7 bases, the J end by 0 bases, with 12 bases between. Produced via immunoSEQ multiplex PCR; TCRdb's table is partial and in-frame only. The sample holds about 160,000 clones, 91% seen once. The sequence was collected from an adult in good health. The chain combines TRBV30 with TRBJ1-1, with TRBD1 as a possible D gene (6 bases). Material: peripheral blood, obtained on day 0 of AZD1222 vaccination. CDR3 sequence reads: CAFSTGMNTEAFF. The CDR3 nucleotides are TGTGCCTTTAGTACAGGGATGAACACTGAAGCTTTCTTT.